A selection of T cell receptor beta chains follows, all from one sample in a study of radiotherapy plus CTLA-4 blockade in lung cancer. Data came from immunoSEQ multiplex PCR; TCRdb stores just in-frame clones and leaves some out. The sample consists of some 110,000 clones, around 90% of them appearing once. Source: peripheral blood, taken from a patient treated with radiotherapy plus ipilimumab. The receptors come from a human donor with non-small cell lung cancer that progressed on radiotherapy plus ipilimumab. Each CDR3 is given with its conserved first and last residue. D genes are given only for firm matches. The size of a clone is reported for some rows only, either as once, few or many, or as a class for expanded clones.

cdr3_nt: TGTGCCAGCAGCTTAAGCAGTTTAGGCTCTGGGGCCAACGTCCTGACTTTC; cdr3_aa: CASSLSSLGSGANVLTF; clone_size: .; d_call: .; v_call: TRBV7-6; j_call: TRBJ2-6; cdr3_length: 17
cdr3_nt: TGTGCCACCAGCAGAGGAGGCACAGATACGCAGTATTTT; cdr3_aa: CATSRGGTDTQYF; clone_size: .; d_call: .; v_call: TRBV15; j_call: TRBJ2-3; cdr3_length: 13
cdr3_nt: TGCGCCAGCAGCCTCGGGACTAGCGGGAGTGTCTCCTACGAGCAGTACTTC; cdr3_aa: CASSLGTSGSVSYEQYF; clone_size: .; d_call: TRBD2; v_call: TRBV5-1; j_call: TRBJ2-7; cdr3_length: 17
cdr3_nt: TGCGCCAGCAGCTCTGGGACTAGCGGGAGCGAGCAGTACTTC; cdr3_aa: CASSSGTSGSEQYF; clone_size: .; d_call: TRBD2; v_call: TRBV5-1; j_call: TRBJ2-7; cdr3_length: 14
cdr3_nt: TGCGCCAGCAGTCAACCCGGACCTCTGGGGGGAAACACCATATATTTT; cdr3_aa: CASSQPGPLGGNTIYF; clone_size: .; d_call: .; v_call: TRBV23-1; j_call: TRBJ1-3; cdr3_length: 16
cdr3_nt: TGTGCCAGCAGCGCCGGGCGGGGGGCGATTGGGACTGAAGCTTTCTTT; cdr3_aa: CASSAGRGAIGTEAFF; clone_size: once; d_call: .; v_call: TRBV5-4; j_call: TRBJ1-1; cdr3_length: 16
cdr3_nt: TGTGCCAGCAGTTCCCTTTTAGGCGAGCAGTACTTC; cdr3_aa: CASSSLLGEQYF; clone_size: .; d_call: .; v_call: TRBV6-5; j_call: TRBJ2-7; cdr3_length: 12
cdr3_nt: TGTGCCAGCAGTGTTTATAGGAGTAGCTCCTACGAGCAGTACTTC; cdr3_aa: CASSVYRSSSYEQYF; clone_size: .; d_call: .; v_call: TRBV2; j_call: TRBJ2-7; cdr3_length: 15
cdr3_nt: TGTGCCAGCAGTTATCGACTAAACTACGAGCAGTACTTC; cdr3_aa: CASSYRLNYEQYF; clone_size: .; d_call: .; v_call: TRBV6-5; j_call: TRBJ2-7; cdr3_length: 13
cdr3_nt: TGTGCCAGCTCCAGGAGGGAAGGAATACGCGAGCAGTACTTC; cdr3_aa: CASSRREGIREQYF; clone_size: .; d_call: .; v_call: TRBV28; j_call: TRBJ2-7; cdr3_length: 14
cdr3_nt: TGTGCCACCGCGCCAGGATCGAACCTTTCTTACGAGCAGTACTTC; cdr3_aa: CATAPGSNLSYEQYF; clone_size: .; d_call: .; v_call: TRBV28; j_call: TRBJ2-7; cdr3_length: 15
cdr3_nt: TGTGCCAGCAGCTTTGGGCAGCGCACGCAGTTCTTC; cdr3_aa: CASSFGQRTQFF; clone_size: .; d_call: .; v_call: TRBV7-2; j_call: TRBJ2-1; cdr3_length: 12
cdr3_nt: TGTGCCAGCTCACCAAGGCAGGGGGTCACCGGGGAGCTGTTTTTT; cdr3_aa: CASSPRQGVTGELFF; clone_size: .; d_call: TRBD1; v_call: TRBV18; j_call: TRBJ2-2; cdr3_length: 15
cdr3_nt: TGTGCCAGCAGCTTAGTTGGCGCTAGCGGGAGTTTCTCAGATACGCAGTATTTT; cdr3_aa: CASSLVGASGSFSDTQYF; clone_size: .; d_call: TRBD2; v_call: TRBV7-2; j_call: TRBJ2-3; cdr3_length: 18